Listed here are 30 T cell receptor beta chains from one sample, sequenced in a study of blood T cells in healthy people across ages. Primed by a sample-barcoded 5' primer and a J-beta primer mix, a second PCR proceeded for 7 to 11 cycles. TCRdb called the 5' RACE reads again in MiXCR, with one record for every CDR3 protein. The sample yields under 2 million distinct CDR3 sequences, roughly 30% seen once. Sequencing used blood. The receptors were gathered from a woman under 40 in good health.

This clonotype showed up just a few times. The chain employs TRBV10-2 and TRBJ2-5; a weak D match, TRBD1 (5 bases). V was trimmed by 4 bases and J by 1 base, leaving 13 bases between them. Germline V gene lookup returns CDR1 WSHSY and CDR2 SAAADI. The CDR3 is 15 residues long. CDR3 residues: CASSGTDTVQETQYF. The DNA of the CDR3 is TGCGCCAGCAGTGGAACGGACACTGTCCAAGAGACCCAGTACTTC.

This clonotype was counted between two and nine times. V gene TRBV7-3 combines with J gene TRBJ2-7, with no clear D. The length of the CDR3 is 13 residues. Germline lookup yields CDR1 SGHTA and CDR2 FQGTGA. V gave up 5 bases and J gave up 5 bases, with 13 bases separating them. The CDR3 DNA reads as TGTGCCAGCAGCCCTACTGGTTCGGACGAGCAGTACTTC. This sequence encodes CASSPTGSDEQYF.

V usage is TRBV2 and J usage is TRBJ2-3; D gene ambiguous. V was cut by 7 bases and J by 5 bases, with 10 bases left in between. CDR1 is SNHLY, CDR2 FYNNEI, per germline. The CDR3 runs 12 residues. The DNA of the CDR3 is TGTGCCAGCACTAGGGTAATAGATACGCAGTATTTT. Translated: CASTRVIDTQYF.

The chain employs TRBV6-6 and TRBJ1-1, with 9 positions matching TRBD1. CDR3 length: 14 amino acids. After removal of 2 bases from V and 5 bases from J, the junction contained 3 bases not matched to a gene. Germline V gene lookup returns CDR1 MNHNY and CDR2 SVGAGI (reference sequence). The CDR3 DNA reads TGTGCCAGCAGTTACGACAGGGGGTGGACTGAAGCTTTCTTT. Translated, it gives CASSYDRGWTEAFF.

Points on this clonotype: At one boundary the junction diverges from the germline segment, which might be a read error. The chain is built from TRBV5-4 and TRBJ2-7, with a weak D call TRBD2 (6 bases). CDR1 SGHNT and CDR2 YYREEE come from the germline V gene (reference sequence). The CDR3 loop spans 16 amino acids. The CDR3 coding sequence is TGTGCCAGCAGCCATCAAGGCGGGGTTCTCTCCTACGGGCAGTACTTC. It is translated as CASSHQGGVLSYGQYF.

The J gene is TRBJ2-1, the V gene TRBV29-1, with 11 bases matching TRBD2. Germline CDR1 is SQVTM and CDR2 is ANQGSEA. The CDR3 has 15 amino acids. After removal of 5 bases from V and 7 bases from J, the junction contained 10 bases not matched to a gene. CDR3 bases: TGCAGCGTTAAACTAGCGGGAGAAAGTTTGAATGAGCAGTTCTTC. This translates into CSVKLAGESLNEQFF.

The V call is TRBV7-8, the J call TRBJ2-2; 8 bases match TRBD2. The CDR3 is 14 amino acids. Germline CDR1 is SGHVS and CDR2 is FQNEAQ. J was trimmed by 3 bases and V by 8 bases; bases with no gene match: 5. CDR3 coding DNA: TGTGCCAGCCATAGCGGGACTTACACCGGGGAGCTGTTTTTT. It translates to CASHSGTYTGELFF.

The chain is built from TRBV11-1 and TRBJ2-7; possible D gene TRBD2, 6 bases. The germline gives CDR1 SGHAT, CDR2 FQDESV (reference sequence). The CDR3 consists of 16 residues. Trimming stripped 5 bases from V and 1 base from J, with 18 bases between. The CDR3 here is CASSRLVLDASYEQYF. The DNA for the CDR3 is TGTGCCAGCAGCCGACTAGTTTTAGACGCGTCCTACGAGCAGTACTTC. Full variable domain (missing parts from reference TRBV11-1 and TRBJ2-7): EAEVAQSPRYKITEKSQAVAFWCDPISGHATLYWYRQILGQGPELLVQFQDESVVDDSQLPKDRFSAERLKGVDSTLKIQPAELGDSAMYLCASSRLVLDASYEQYFGPGTRLTVT.

This clonotype was seen a few times. J is TRBJ2-1 and V is TRBV7-2, with D perhaps TRBD2 (6 bases). The germline V and J ends were trimmed by 1 base and 12 bases, with 19 bases remaining between them. CDR1 is SGHTA, CDR2 FQGNSA, per germline. The CDR3 consists of 15 residues. The CDR3 DNA sequence: TGTGCCAGCAGCTTAGGGGGAGGACTGAGGCGAGGGCAGTTCTTC. It translates to CASSLGGGLRRGQFF.

In its sample, this clonotype was seen many times. The chain couples TRBV7-2 to TRBJ2-1; 10 bases agree with TRBD2. Trimming cost V 4 bases and J 4 bases; bases outside gene matches: 13. Germline-derived CDR1 and CDR2 are SGHTA and FQGNSA. The CDR3 totals 18 residues. CDR3 loop: CASSSRSLLAGIYNEQFF. CDR3 sequence (DNA): TGTGCCAGCAGCTCCCGTTCCTTACTAGCGGGGATTTACAATGAGCAGTTCTTC.

V is TRBV7-6 and J is TRBJ2-2; D uncertain. Germline assignment: CDR1 SGHVS and CDR2 FNYEAQ. CDR3 length: 15 amino acids. V gave up 4 bases and J gave up 0 bases, with 9 bases separating them. The CDR3, as DNA: TGTGCCAGCAGCTCCGGTGTCGCGAACACCGGGGAGCTGTTTTTT. As protein: CASSSGVANTGELFF.

The rearrangement joins TRBV27 to TRBJ1-2; TRBD1 aligns across 7 bases. The germline gives CDR1 MNHEY, CDR2 SMNVEV (reference sequence). V lost 1 base to trimming and J lost 1 base; unmatched junction nucleotides: 6. The CDR3 spans 16 residues. The chain's CDR3 is CASSLLGGTDNYGYTF. Here the CDR3 DNA reads TGTGCCAGCAGTTTATTAGGGGGGACAGATAACTATGGCTACACCTTC.

This clonotype appeared a few times. The V gene is TRBV27, the J gene TRBJ1-3, with D maybe TRBD1 (5 bases). V lost 2 bases, J lost 2 bases, and 7 bases lay in between. The CDR3 has 14 residues. The V gene's germline CDR1 is MNHEY and CDR2 SMNVEV (reference sequence). Written as DNA, the CDR3 is TGTGCCAGCAGTTTAGGGGGAACTGGAAACACCATATATTTT. Its translation: CASSLGGTGNTIYF.

This clonotype was detected a few times. The J gene is TRBJ1-2, the V gene TRBV20-1; tentatively, D is TRBD1 (5 bases). V was clipped by 5 bases and J by 8 bases, with 21 bases between them. Germline V gives CDR1 DFQATT, CDR2 SNEGSKA (reference sequence). The CDR3 consists of 14 residues. The CDR3 nucleotides read TGCAGTGCTTACATCGGGGGAGCCGCGGACGGCTACACCTTC. The encoded protein is CSAYIGGAADGYTF.

The genes are TRBV4-1 and TRBJ1-1; D gene uncertain. The CDR3 consists of 14 residues. Germline V gene data show CDR1 as MGHRA and CDR2 as YSYEKL. Trimming took off 0 bases at V and 6 bases at J, with 11 bases between the two ends. This chain's CDR3 is CASSQEPVGAEAFF. CDR3 DNA sequence: TGCGCCAGCAGCCAAGAACCCGTAGGCGCTGAAGCTTTCTTT.

This clonotype has a handful of counts. The rearrangement uses TRBV11-2 and TRBJ1-1, with D uncertain. V was trimmed by 5 bases and J by 10 bases, leaving 11 bases between them. This CDR3 has 11 residues. The germline V gene has CDR1 SGHAT and CDR2 FQNNGV. The CDR3, as DNA: TGTGCCAGCAGCCCTTGGTTGGGAGCTTTCTTT. Translating it yields CASSPWLGAFF.

This clonotype was observed a few times. The chain couples TRBV4-1 to TRBJ2-7; 7 nucleotides agree with TRBD1. CDR1 is MGHRA, CDR2 YSYEKL, per germline. The CDR3 has 15 residues. The junction had 5 bases not matched to a gene; V was cut back by 0 bases and J by 3 bases. As DNA, the CDR3 is TGCGCCAGCAGCCAAGAGCCTAGGGACAGCTACGAGCAGTACTTC. Translating gives CASSQEPRDSYEQYF.

This clonotype has only a few counts. V usage is TRBV7-2 and J usage is TRBJ2-1, with 9 bases fitting TRBD1. Germline V gene sequence: CDR1 SGHTA, CDR2 FQGNSA. The CDR3 runs 15 residues. V shed 2 bases, J shed 4 bases, and the junction held 3 bases outside the gene matches. The CDR3 sequence: CASSLRGQGYNEQFF. The CDR3, as DNA: TGTGCCAGCAGCTTACGGGGACAGGGTTACAATGAGCAGTTCTTC.

The V call is TRBV7-2, the J call TRBJ1-4; D gene unclear. From germline, CDR1 is SGHTA and CDR2 FQGNSA. Trimming took off 5 bases at V and 8 bases at J, with 21 bases between the two ends. The CDR3 spans 16 residues. The CDR3 DNA follows: TGTGCCAGCAGCCTCCGTCGATGGTCCCCGGGGGAAAAACTGTTTTTT. Translating gives CASSLRRWSPGEKLFF.

In this sample, this clonotype turned up a few times. V is TRBV7-9 and J is TRBJ1-1; no firm D call. CDR1 and CDR2 from the germline V gene are SEHNR and FQNEAQ (reference sequence). The V end was cut by 3 bases, the J end by 1 base, with 12 bases between. CDR3 length: 15 residues. CDR3 in amino acids: CASSFTAKRNTEAFF. The CDR3, as DNA: TGTGCCAGCAGCTTTACAGCGAAACGGAACACTGAAGCTTTCTTT.

With respect to this clonotype: Germline is not matched at one junction end, which may reflect a read error. V gene TRBV3-1 combines with J gene TRBJ1-5; no definite D call. Germline loops: CDR1 LGHDT, CDR2 YNNKEL (reference sequence). The CDR3 runs to 15 residues. In nucleotides, the CDR3 is TGTGCCAACAGCCAAGACTCGGCTAGCAATCAGCCCCAGCATTTT. Its translation is CANSQDSASNQPQHF.

This clonotype was seen a few times. V and J are TRBV12-3 or TRBV12-4 and TRBJ2-5; unclear D gene. V lost 4 bases and J 5 bases, leaving 11 bases between the germline ends. The CDR3 length is 13 residues. In DNA form, the CDR3 reads TGTGCCAGCAGTTACACCAGGCGGGAGACCCAGTACTTC. Its translation: CASSYTRRETQYF.

This clonotype was observed once. The CDR3 loop is CASSKTVTYEQYF. In nucleotides, the CDR3 is TGTGCCAGCAGTAAGACAGTGACCTACGAGCAGTACTTC. The chain combines TRBV2 with TRBJ2-7, with D possibly TRBD1 on 5 matching bases. The germline V gene encodes CDR1 SNHLY and CDR2 FYNNEI. The CDR3 has 13 residues. Trimming pared 5 bases from V and 2 bases from J, leaving 10 bases between.

A remark on this clonotype: A much larger clone differs from this one at a single base, so this may be a read error. The chain has TRBV29-1 and TRBJ2-3, with D unresolved. This CDR3 region has 12 residues. The V gene's germline CDR1 is SQVTM and CDR2 ANQGSEA. V was shortened by 4 bases and J by 8 bases, with 13 bases between the two germline ends. The CDR3 is CSVGPNLGTQYF. In DNA form, the CDR3 reads TGCAGCGTTGGTCCGAACCTAGGTACGCAGTATTTT.

This clonotype was observed a few times. The J gene is TRBJ2-3, the V gene TRBV5-6; possibly TRBD2 for D (6 bases). The V gene's germline CDR1 is SGHDT and CDR2 YYEEEE. The CDR3 runs to 15 residues. The ends were cut back, 2 bases at V and 0 bases at J, with 10 bases in the middle. CDR3 in DNA: TGTGCCAGCAGCTTAGCGGGTCATAGCACAGATACGCAGTATTTT. Translation: CASSLAGHSTDTQYF.

This clonotype was observed a few times. J is TRBJ2-5 and V is TRBV10-3, with D maybe TRBD2 (6 bases). V was cut by 2 bases and J by 5 bases, with 12 bases left in between. Germline values: CDR1 ENHRY, CDR2 SYGVKD. The length of the CDR3 is 14 residues. The CDR3 is CAISELKGRETQYF. The CDR3 bases are TGTGCCATCAGTGAGCTTAAAGGGAGGGAGACCCAGTACTTC.

V and J are TRBV3-1 and TRBJ1-2; TRBD1 aligns across 9 bases. Germline CDR1 reads LGHDT; CDR2 reads YNNKEL (reference sequence). This CDR3 spans 14 amino acids. Trimming at V came to 4 bases and at J to 8 bases, leaving 8 bases not matched to a gene. The CDR3 DNA reads TGTGCCAGCAGCCCAACCAGGACAGGGGAAGGCTACACCTTC. Amino acid sequence: CASSPTRTGEGYTF.

There are a few counts of this clonotype. This chain links TRBV12-3 or TRBV12-4 with TRBJ2-7; 9 bases are shared with TRBD1. V was clipped by 8 bases and J by 3 bases; unmatched bases: 2. CDR3 size: 12 residues. The CDR3 protein is CASGTGYYEQYF. CDR3 bases: TGTGCCAGCGGGACAGGGTACTACGAGCAGTACTTC.

This clonotype was seen only a few times. The chain is built from TRBV4-2 and TRBJ2-3; 8 nucleotides line up with TRBD2. This CDR3 spans 14 amino acids. Trimming at V came to 1 base and at J to 5 bases, leaving 2 bases not matched to a gene. Per the germline V gene, CDR1 is LGHNA and CDR2 is YNFKEQ. Written as DNA, the CDR3 is TGTGCCAGCAGCCAAGCGGGAGGGGGAGATACGCAGTATTTT. Its translation: CASSQAGGGDTQYF.

This clonotype has a handful of counts. The chain uses TRBV11-1 and TRBJ2-3; D is possibly TRBD1 or TRBD2 (6 bases each). Germline CDR1 SGHAT, CDR2 FQDESV (reference sequence). Trimming left V 5 bases short and J 1 base short, with 16 bases between. The CDR3 is 16 amino acids. As DNA, the CDR3 is TGTGCCAGCAGCCGTAACCGGGGGCCCCGCACAGATACGCAGTATTTT. Translating it yields CASSRNRGPRTDTQYF.